This entry lists 29 T cell receptor beta chains sequenced from one sample in a study of early T cells in non-severe SARS-CoV-2 infection. Via MiXCR, TCRdb re-called the 5' RACE reads, giving one row per CDR3 protein. This table holds about 100,000 distinct CDR3 sequences, about 13% found once. Specimen: whole blood. The source of these receptors is an adult who was a healthcare worker with PCR-confirmed SARS-CoV-2 infection or an uninfected control (not recorded which).

This clonotype was observed a handful of times. The V gene is TRBV7-6, the J gene TRBJ1-1; a possible D gene is TRBD1 (5 bases). Trimming stripped 1 base from V and 3 bases from J, with 12 bases between. Germline loops: CDR1 SGHVS, CDR2 FNYEAQ. This CDR3 region has 15 residues. The CDR3 coding sequence is TGTGCCAGCAGCTTAGGGGTTGGGGCGGACACTGAAGCTTTCTTT. Translated: CASSLGVGADTEAFF.

CDR3 nucleotide sequence: TGTGCCAGCACTCCTTCCCTTTTTGGTTTGGGGGTAGGTTCACCCCTCCACTTT. Amino acid sequence: CASTPSLFGLGVGSPLHF. This chain connects TRBV27 to TRBJ1-6; perhaps TRBD1 as D (5 bases). Trimming took 7 bases from V and 9 from J, leaving 28 bases between them. This CDR3 spans 18 amino acids. Germline V CDR1 and CDR2: MNHEY, SMNVEV (reference sequence).

This clonotype was detected ten times or more. This chain uses TRBV28 with TRBJ1-1; D possibly corresponds to TRBD1 (5 bases). Trimming shortened V by 7 bases and J by 1 base, and 7 bases separated the two germline ends. Germline lookup yields CDR1 MDHEN and CDR2 SYDVKM. CDR3 length equals 12 residues. CDR3 residues: CASIGANTEAFF. Written as DNA, the CDR3 is TGTGCCAGCATAGGGGCGAACACTGAAGCTTTCTTT.

This clonotype appeared a few times. J is TRBJ2-7 and V is TRBV20-1; 7 nucleotides line up with TRBD2. The CDR3 length is 15 residues. CDR1 DFQATT and CDR2 SNEGSKA come from the germline V gene (reference sequence). The CDR3 here is CSASYGSGVSYEQYF. The CDR3 DNA sequence: TGCAGCGCGTCTTACGGCAGCGGGGTATCCTACGAGCAGTACTTC.

The V call is TRBV6-2 or TRBV6-3, the J call TRBJ1-1; D unclear. This CDR3 region has 11 residues. The germline CDR1 and CDR2 sequences are MNHEY and SVGEGT. V was clipped by 5 bases and J by 6 bases, with 7 bases between them. DNA for the CDR3: TGTGCCAGCAGTCGGACTTCTGAAGCTTTCTTT. Protein: CASSRTSEAFF.

This clonotype was detected a few times. V and J are TRBV4-2 and TRBJ2-1; the D gene is possibly TRBD1 (5 bases). Trimming took 0 bases from V and 12 from J, leaving 15 bases between them. Germline CDR1 reads LGHNA; CDR2 reads YNFKEQ. The CDR3 is 14 residues long. The CDR3 sequence is CASSQDGASRWQFF. The CDR3 nucleotides read TGTGCCAGCAGCCAAGATGGGGCTAGTAGGTGGCAGTTCTTC.

The chain recombines TRBV7-3 with TRBJ2-1, with D tentatively TRBD2 (5 bases). The CDR3 covers 15 residues. Germline CDR1 reads SGHTA; CDR2 reads FQGTGA. The germline V and J ends were trimmed by 0 bases and 4 bases, with 10 bases remaining between them. The CDR3 sequence: CASSLTVGVYNEQFF. For the CDR3, the DNA is TGTGCCAGCAGCTTAACGGTGGGAGTTTACAATGAGCAGTTCTTC.

This clonotype was recorded at least ten times. The genes are TRBV27 and TRBJ1-3, with D tentatively TRBD1 (5 bases). The CDR3 is 11 residues long. Germline V gene data show CDR1 as MNHEY and CDR2 as SMNVEV (reference sequence). The V end was cut by 10 bases, the J end by 7 bases, with 11 bases between. CDR3 residues: CATIEGNTIYF. The CDR3, as DNA: TGTGCCACCATAGAGGGGAACACCATATATTTT.

J is TRBJ1-2 and V is TRBV29-1; D gene unclear. The CDR3 spans 11 residues. Germline lookup yields CDR1 SQVTM and CDR2 ANQGSEA. V was trimmed by 3 bases and J by 6 bases, leaving 8 bases between them. CDR3 residues: CSVEINDGYTF. DNA for the CDR3: TGCAGCGTTGAGATTAATGATGGCTACACCTTC.

This clonotype was counted a few times. This rearrangement joins TRBV6-1 to TRBJ1-2; D is unresolved. The CDR3 is 16 residues long. The germline gives CDR1 MNHNS, CDR2 SASEGT. With 11 bases removed from V and 3 bases from J, the gap between germline ends came to 25 bases. DNA of the CDR3: TGTGCCGGAAAAAGGGCCGGCTCCGTTTCCGACTATGGCTACACCTTC. Amino acid sequence: CAGKRAGSVSDYGYTF.

This rearrangement joins TRBV5-5 to TRBJ2-7, with D perhaps matching TRBD1 (5 bases). Deletions cut 2 bases from V and 5 bases from J, with 14 bases between. The CDR3 length is 14 residues. In germline, CDR1 is SGHKS, CDR2 YYEKEE (reference sequence). DNA for the CDR3: TGTGCCAGCAGCTTCCCAAGGGGTACCCACGAGCAGTACTTC. This sequence encodes CASSFPRGTHEQYF. The complete variable domain, with remaining parts taken from reference TRBV5-5 and TRBJ2-7, reads DAGVTQSPTHLIKTRGQQVTLRCSPISGHKSVSWYQQVLGQGPQFIFQYYEKEERGRGNFPDRFSARQFPNYSSELNVNALLLGDSALYLCASSFPRGTHEQYFGPGTRLTVT.

This clonotype was seen a single time. CDR3 nucleotide sequence: TGTGCCAGCCGGGACAGGGGCCCCTGGGCTTTCTTT. It is translated as CASRDRGPWAFF. The chain links TRBV2 to TRBJ1-1; 10 bases are a match to TRBD1. Germline values: CDR1 SNHLY, CDR2 FYNNEI. The CDR3 is made up of 12 amino acids. With V trimmed by 8 bases and J by 11 bases, 8 bases remained unmatched. Complete variable domain (other parts from reference TRBV2 and TRBJ1-1): EPEVTQTPSHQVTQMGQEVILRCVPISNHLYFYWYRQILGQKVEFLVSFYNNEISEKSEIFDDQFSVERPDGSNFTLKIRSTKLEDSAMYFCASRDRGPWAFFGQGTRLTVV.

This clonotype was observed a handful of times. The chain is built from TRBV11-1 and TRBJ2-1, with TRBD2 identical over 11 bases. CDR1 SGHAT and CDR2 FQDESV come from the germline V gene (reference sequence). V dropped 5 bases and J dropped 4; count of bases not matched to a gene: 7. This CDR3 region has 16 residues. CDR3 region: CASSLTTSGVYNEQFF. CDR3 bases: TGTGCCAGCAGCCTCACGACTAGCGGGGTGTACAATGAGCAGTTCTTC.

This clonotype was observed a few times. CDR3 nucleotides: TGTGCCAGCAGCTTAGGGCCCCAAAGACAGGTCCAGTACTTC. This translates into CASSLGPQRQVQYF. The chain joins TRBV11-2 to TRBJ2-5; TRBD1 might be the D (6 bases). The V end lost 1 base, the J end lost 10 bases, and 16 bases lay between the germline ends. From germline, CDR1 is SGHAT and CDR2 FQNNGV. The CDR3 covers 14 residues.

The V and J genes are TRBV6-5 and TRBJ2-7, with D perhaps TRBD1 (6 bases). The CDR3 has 15 residues. The V gene lost 6 bases and the J gene lost 3 bases, with 18 bases spanning the gap. Germline V gives CDR1 MNHEY, CDR2 SVGAGI. The CDR3 DNA reads TGTGCCAGCAGCCACGTGGATACAGGGCTCTACGAGCAGTACTTC. Its protein is CASSHVDTGLYEQYF.

There are many counts of this clonotype. This chain joins TRBV5-1 and TRBJ1-1, with a tentative D call TRBD1 (5 bases). Per the germline V gene, CDR1 is SGHRS and CDR2 is YFSETQ. CDR3 length equals 15 residues. Deletions cut 7 bases from V and 0 bases from J, with 16 bases between. The CDR3 sequence: CASSIGVIMNTEAFF. In nucleotides, the CDR3 is TGCGCCAGCTCTATAGGGGTTATCATGAACACTGAAGCTTTCTTT.

The CDR3 DNA is TGCGCCAGCAGCGGGGGACTAGCCGGAGAGACCCAGTACTTC. Residues: CASSGGLAGETQYF. This rearrangement joins TRBV5-1 to TRBJ2-5; 9 bases align to TRBD2. V was clipped by 4 bases and J by 4 bases; unmatched bases: 5. Germline V CDR1 and CDR2: SGHRS, YFSETQ. The CDR3 length is 14 residues.

In its sample, this clonotype was seen many times. The rearrangement uses TRBV2 and TRBJ2-3, with 7 bases lining up with TRBD2. The germline gives CDR1 SNHLY, CDR2 FYNNEI. Germline trimming cut 4 bases from V and 5 bases from J; bases unmatched to any gene: 6. The CDR3 is 14 residues long. This CDR3 is CASSVGGFGDTQYF. The DNA of the CDR3 is TGTGCCAGCAGTGTCGGGGGGTTTGGAGATACGCAGTATTTT.

This clonotype was counted between two and nine times. This rearrangement joins TRBV28 to TRBJ2-2; D not resolved. The germline V and J ends were trimmed by 2 bases and 6 bases, with 7 bases remaining between them. The CDR3 sequence is 13 residues long. CDR1 and CDR2 (germline): MDHEN, SYDVKM. CDR3 residues: CASSLDRAGELFF. For the CDR3, the DNA is TGTGCCAGCAGTTTAGATCGGGCCGGGGAGCTGTTTTTT.

The sample holds a few counts of this clonotype. This chain joins TRBV4-1 and TRBJ1-1; D not certain. V was clipped by 3 bases and J by 1 base, with 15 bases between them. Germline CDR1 MGHRA, CDR2 YSYEKL. The CDR3 extends over 16 amino acids. DNA of the CDR3: TGCGCCAGCAGCCAGTCGGCAGCGGCCTCGAACACTGAAGCTTTCTTT. It codes for CASSQSAAASNTEAFF.

As concerns this clonotype: A clone one base away is much larger, so this may be a read error. The chain carries TRBV6-5 and TRBJ1-2; D gene uncertain. Germline CDR1 MNHEY, CDR2 SVGAGI. The V end lost 4 bases, the J end lost 3 bases, and 6 bases lay between the germline ends. The CDR3 is made up of 12 amino acids. CDR3 sequence reads: CASSLGYYGYTF. The CDR3 coding sequence is TGTGCCAGCAGTTTGGGGTACTATGGCTACACCTTC.

This clonotype came up many times. This chain connects TRBV20-1 to TRBJ1-5; tentative D call: TRBD1 (6 bases). The CDR3 spans 13 residues. Trimming took off 6 bases at V and 4 bases at J, with 13 bases between the two ends. CDR1 and CDR2 (germline): DFQATT, SNEGSKA (reference sequence). The CDR3 sequence is CSATVGGNQPQHF. CDR3 coding DNA: TGCAGTGCAACCGTAGGGGGGAATCAGCCCCAGCATTTT.

This clonotype was counted between two and nine times. The V call is TRBV28, the J call TRBJ2-7; 7 bases are a match to TRBD2. V lost 6 bases, J lost 3 bases, and 8 bases stayed unmatched. The CDR3 has 14 amino acids. In germline, CDR1 is MDHEN, CDR2 SYDVKM. The CDR3 spells CASSPGGIIYEQYF. CDR3 nucleotide sequence: TGTGCCAGCAGCCCGGGGGGTATTATCTACGAGCAGTACTTC. Full variable domain (rest looked up from reference TRBV28 and TRBJ2-7): DVKVTQSSRYLVKRTGEKVFLECVQDMDHENMFWYRQDPGLGLRLIYFSYDVKMKEKGDIPEGYSVSREKKERFSLILESASTNQTSMYLCASSPGGIIYEQYFGPGTRLTVT.

This clonotype was seen only a few times. Here the CDR3 reads CASTPSGGRPGYF. The CDR3 DNA reads as TGCGCCAGCACCCCTAGCGGGGGTCGCCCCGGTTACTTC. The J gene is TRBJ2-5, the V gene TRBV5-1, with 10 bases matching TRBD2. The CDR3 runs to 13 residues. V lost 6 bases, J lost 14 bases, and 13 bases stayed unmatched. CDR1 and CDR2 from the germline V gene are SGHRS and YFSETQ.

This clonotype was seen ten or more times. V usage is TRBV11-2 and J usage is TRBJ2-7; 9 bases fit TRBD1. Germline V gene lookup returns CDR1 SGHAT and CDR2 FQNNGV. After removal of 4 bases from V and 1 base from J, the junction contained 11 bases not matched to a gene. The CDR3 is made up of 17 amino acids. The CDR3 is CASSSSPRDRASYEQYF. The CDR3 DNA reads as TGTGCCAGCAGCTCCAGCCCCCGGGACAGGGCGTCCTACGAGCAGTACTTC.

This chain joins TRBV27 and TRBJ2-7; D tentatively reads TRBD1 or TRBD2 (5 bases each). Looked up from germline, CDR1 is MNHEY and CDR2 is SMNVEV (reference sequence). The V and J ends lost 3 bases and 0 bases respectively, with 12 bases between them. The CDR3 runs 15 residues. The CDR3 protein is CASSLGPGSSYEQYF. The CDR3 coding sequence is TGTGCCAGCAGTTTGGGACCGGGGAGCTCCTACGAGCAGTACTTC.

Ten or more counts support this clonotype. V usage is TRBV6-5 and J usage is TRBJ1-5, with 7 bases identical to TRBD1. Germline CDR1 is MNHEY and CDR2 is SVGAGI. The ends lost 6 bases at V and 7 bases at J; junction bases unmatched: 12. The CDR3 runs 15 residues. CDR3 DNA: TGTGCCAGCAGCCCGGACAGGTGGGGCGGACAGCCCCAGCATTTT. Its translation: CASSPDRWGGQPQHF.

This clonotype was counted at least ten times. The rearrangement joins TRBV6-2 or TRBV6-3 to TRBJ2-7; TRBD1 or TRBD2 may be the D gene (6 bases each). The germline CDR1 and CDR2 sequences are MNHEY and SVGEGT. The ends were cut back, 11 bases at V and 0 bases at J, with 23 bases in the middle. This CDR3 contains 16 residues. The CDR3 sequence: CAAGWGAEAPSYEQYF. CDR3 in DNA: TGTGCCGCCGGGTGGGGGGCGGAGGCCCCCTCCTACGAGCAGTACTTC.

Many counts were recorded for this clonotype. This chain joins TRBV11-2 and TRBJ1-6; D call uncertain. CDR3 length: 15 amino acids. Germline CDR1 is SGHAT and CDR2 is FQNNGV. V lost 0 bases to trimming and J lost 9 bases, with 12 bases between them. CDR3 nucleotide sequence: TGTGCCAGCAGCTTAGAGGGCGTAAGGAGTTCACCCCTCCACTTT. Amino acid sequence: CASSLEGVRSSPLHF.